This T cell receptor (beta chain) appears in the sequencing data of a study of Graves' ophthalmopathy and Graves' hyperthyroidism. The length of the CDR3 is 15 residues. Germline V lookup: CDR1 LNHDA, CDR2 SQIVND (reference sequence). RNA transcripts provided the template for amplifying TCR beta CDR3 regions. Second-round multiplex PCR followed a first-round RT-PCR using HTBI primers. TCRdb fed the multiplex PCR reads into MiXCR, producing one record per CDR3 protein. The sample records hundreds of thousands of distinct CDR3 sequences, over 40% being singletons. About this clonotype itself: This sequence may be a read error, since a much larger clone differs from it by one base.

The receptor was derived from an adult man with Graves' ophthalmopathy. The sequenced sample was peripheral blood. The chain employs TRBV19 and TRBJ2-6; D is unclear. DNA for the CDR3: TGTCCCAGTAGTAGCCGGGCCGGTGGGGCCAACGTCCTGACTTTC. Protein product: CPSSSRAGGANVLTF.